These T cell receptor beta chains were read from a single sample in a study of blood T cell repertoires in COVID-19. Assay used: immunoSEQ multiplex PCR; TCRdb lists only in-frame clones, some missing. The sample includes 200,000 to 300,000 clones, more than 75% of them seen just once. The source material was peripheral blood. These receptors all stem from a woman in her thirties or forties who had recovered from COVID-19. The CDR3 runs from the conserved cysteine through the conserved F or W. Each record gives: clone size, V gene, J gene, D gene, CDR3 length, CDR3 DNA, CDR3 protein. D genes are given only for firm matches. Clone size is given for some rows only: seen once, a few or many times, or a class if the clone is expanded.

-,TRBV10-3,TRBJ2-7,-,15,TGTGCCATCAGTGACAACGACAGGCAAACCTACGAGCAGTACTTC,CAISDNDRQTYEQYF
-,TRBV4-1,TRBJ2-1,TRBD2,16,TGCGCCAGCAGCCAAGATCGGATAGCGGGGTACAATGAGCAGTTCTTC,CASSQDRIAGYNEQFF
-,TRBV11-1,TRBJ2-5,-,14,TGTGCCAGCAGCCAGAGGGCTCGCGGGGAGACCCAGTACTTC,CASSQRARGETQYF
-,TRBV2,TRBJ2-7,-,12,TGTGCCAGCAGCCTGACAGATTACGAGCAGTACTTC,CASSLTDYEQYF
-,TRBV6-4,TRBJ1-2,-,17,TGTGCCAGCAGTGACCCCGGGACACCGTACGCTAACTATGGCTACACCTTC,CASSDPGTPYANYGYTF
-,TRBV18,TRBJ2-5,-,13,TGTGCCAGCTCGCCCCCGGGTGGGGAGACCCAGTACTTC,CASSPPGGETQYF
-,TRBV30,TRBJ1-4,-,14,TGTGCCTGGAGCAGTCACAGCACACCTGAAAAACTGTTTTTT,CAWSSHSTPEKLFF
-,TRBV5-5,TRBJ1-4,TRBD1,13,TGTGCCAGCAACAGCCAGGGGGGTGGAAAACTGTTTTTT,CASNSQGGGKLFF
-,TRBV30,TRBJ1-3,-,11,TGTGCCTGGAGTGTAGGGGGAGCCATATATTTT,CAWSVGGAIYF
-,TRBV5-1,TRBJ2-1,-,17,TGCGCCAGCAGCTTGGAAGGGCTACTAGCGAATGGGGGCGGGCAGTTCTTC,CASSLEGLLANGGGQFF
-,TRBV11-3,TRBJ2-3,TRBD2,14,TGTGCCAGCAGCTTAGTACTAGCGGGGGATACGCAGTATTTT,CASSLVLAGDTQYF
-,TRBV5-4,TRBJ2-3,TRBD2,19,TGTGCCAGCAGCTCGCTACTAGCGGGAGGGCTCTCGGGCACAGATACGCAGTATTTT,CASSSLLAGGLSGTDTQYF
-,TRBV27,TRBJ1-5,-,14,TGTGCCAGCAGCCTGAGGAGGGGTAGGGGACCCCAGCATTTT,CASSLRRGRGPQHF
-,TRBV24-1,TRBJ2-1,TRBD2,13,TGTGCCACCAGTGACCCCAGCGGGAGGGGGGGGTTCTTC,CATSDPSGRGGFF
-,TRBV29-1,TRBJ1-2,-,17,TGCAGCGGCCCTGCCCGGTTCCACTGGGGAGCTAACTATGGCTACACCTTC,CSGPARFHWGANYGYTF
-,TRBV6-2/TRBV6-3,TRBJ1-1,TRBD1,17,TGTGCCAGCAGTTACCCCAACCCCAGACAGGGGGGCACTGAAGCTTTCTTT,CASSYPNPRQGGTEAFF
-,TRBV9,TRBJ1-2,-,16,TGTGCCAGCAGCGTAGCCCGCCGAGGTCCCTCCTATGGCTACACCTTC,CASSVARRGPSYGYTF
-,TRBV9,TRBJ1-4,-,15,TGTGCCAGCAGCCCGAGCGGAGGAACTAATGAAAAACTGTTTTTT,CASSPSGGTNEKLFF
once,TRBV7-2,TRBJ1-4,-,14,TGTGCCAGCAGCTCCCATGCAACTAATGAAAAACTGTTTTTT,CASSSHATNEKLFF
-,TRBV29-1,TRBJ1-1,-,14,TGCAGCGTTGAATTGGGGCGGCCGAACACTGAAGCTTTCTTT,CSVELGRPNTEAFF
few,TRBV5-1,TRBJ2-1,-,14,TGCGCCAGCAGCTTGGCCGGGCGGGACAATGAGCAGTTCTTC,CASSLAGRDNEQFF
-,TRBV5-1,TRBJ2-1,TRBD2,16,TGCGCCAGCAGCTTGGCTCGTCTAGCGGGAGGAGATGAGCAGTTCTTC,CASSLARLAGGDEQFF
-,TRBV27,TRBJ2-4,-,15,TGTGCCAGCAGTCCAAGACTAGGCAGGGGGAACATTCAGTACTTC,CASSPRLGRGNIQYF
-,TRBV14,TRBJ2-2,-,17,TGTGCCAGCAGCCAAGATCTTGGGCTCCGGGGCACCGGGGAGCTGTTTTTT,CASSQDLGLRGTGELFF
few,TRBV19,TRBJ1-1,-,14,TGTGCCAGTAGACCCCCGGGGGAGAACACTGAAGCTTTCTTT,CASRPPGENTEAFF
-,TRBV18,TRBJ1-4,-,13,TGTGCCAGCTCACCAGTGGAGTGGGAAAAACTGTTTTTT,CASSPVEWEKLFF
-,TRBV18,TRBJ1-4,TRBD1,15,TGTGCCAGCTCACAGACCACAGGGGGAGGTGAAAAACTGTTTTTT,CASSQTTGGGEKLFF
-,TRBV5-4,TRBJ1-1,TRBD1,19,TGTGCCAGCAGCTTGGCCCGGGGGGACAGGGGCCGTCGGAACACTGAAGCTTTCTTT,CASSLARGDRGRRNTEAFF
few,TRBV4-1,TRBJ1-5,TRBD1,15,TGCGCCAGCAGCCAAGAAACAGGGGGCTGGCAGCCCCAGCATTTT,CASSQETGGWQPQHF
-,TRBV11-2,TRBJ1-2,TRBD1,15,TGTGCCAGCAGCGACCAACAGGGGGAGGCCTATGGCTACACCTTC,CASSDQQGEAYGYTF
-,TRBV27,TRBJ2-7,-,12,TGTGCCAGCAGCCCATTGGGGGGCGAGCAGTACTTC,CASSPLGGEQYF
-,TRBV18,TRBJ2-7,TRBD2,14,TGTGCCAGCTCAGGGTCTAGCGGGAGGTACGAGCAGTACTTC,CASSGSSGRYEQYF
few,TRBV5-1,TRBJ1-1,-,13,TGCGCCAGCAGCCCGACAGTAGCCACTGAAGCTTTCTTT,CASSPTVATEAFF
few,TRBV12-5,TRBJ1-6,TRBD1,15,TGTGCTAGTGGGGTCGAGCCGGGACAGCGTTCACCCCTCCACTTT,CASGVEPGQRSPLHF
-,TRBV9,TRBJ2-3,TRBD2,16,TGTGCCAGCAGCGTAGTGGGAGCGGGAGTCGCAGATACGCAGTATTTT,CASSVVGAGVADTQYF
-,TRBV7-2,TRBJ2-5,TRBD1,13,TGTGCCAGCAGCCAGAGACAGGGCGAGACCCAGTACTTC,CASSQRQGETQYF
-,TRBV10-1,TRBJ2-1,TRBD2,14,TGCGCCAGCAGCGCGGGAGACTCCTACAATGAGCAGTTCTTC,CASSAGDSYNEQFF
-,TRBV10-3,TRBJ1-4,-,14,TGTGCCATCAGTGGGGGGCGGTCTAATGAAAAACTGTTTTTT,CAISGGRSNEKLFF
-,TRBV6-2/TRBV6-3,TRBJ1-5,TRBD1,15,TGTGCCAGCAGTTACTCGTGGGGACAGGGGATGCCCCAGCATTTT,CASSYSWGQGMPQHF
-,TRBV15,TRBJ2-5,-,13,TGTGCCACCAGCAGAGACCCCTCGGAGACCCAGTACTTC,CATSRDPSETQYF
-,TRBV30,TRBJ2-7,-,14,TGTGCCTGGAGTGCTGGGCAGGGGTTCTACGAGCAGTACTTC,CAWSAGQGFYEQYF
-,TRBV6-2/TRBV6-3,TRBJ1-2,TRBD1,16,TGTGCCAGCAGCCGGGACAGGGGGGCGTATGCCTATGGCTACACCTTC,CASSRDRGAYAYGYTF
-,TRBV6-6,TRBJ2-5,TRBD2,16,TGTGCCAGCACCGGGGGGGCTAGCGGGCCCCAAGAGACCCAGTACTTC,CASTGGASGPQETQYF
-,TRBV20-1,TRBJ2-4,TRBD2,14,TGCAGTGCTAGTTCCAGCGGGAGTGGTAACATTCAGTACTTC,CSASSSGSGNIQYF
-,TRBV5-6,TRBJ1-5,TRBD1,16,TGTGCCAGCAGCTTGGCCGGCAGGGGGAGGCATCAGCCCCAGCATTTT,CASSLAGRGRHQPQHF
few,TRBV5-6,TRBJ1-2,-,14,TGTGCCAGCAGCCCTGGGGCAGGGTGGAATGGCTACACCTTC,CASSPGAGWNGYTF
once,TRBV7-5,TRBJ1-2,-,14,TGTGCCAGATGGGGCGCGTGGACAAGCTATGGCTACACCTTC,CARWGAWTSYGYTF
-,TRBV30,TRBJ2-7,-,12,TGTGCCTGGAGGGGGGCCTTGTACGAGCAGTACTTC,CAWRGALYEQYF
-,TRBV19,TRBJ1-2,TRBD1,15,TGTGCCAGTAGTAGAGGACAGGCTTCTAACTATGGCTACACCTTC,CASSRGQASNYGYTF
-,TRBV4-3,TRBJ1-1,-,15,TGCGCCAGCAGCCAAGATCTCCGGGAGAGGACTGAAGCTTTCTTT,CASSQDLRERTEAFF
-,TRBV25-1,TRBJ1-2,-,14,TGTGCCAGCAGTACGGAGGTAGCTAACTATGGCTACACCTTC,CASSTEVANYGYTF
-,TRBV9,TRBJ2-2,TRBD2,15,TGTGCCAGCAGCGGGGCTAGCGGGAGTCGCGGGGAGCTGTTTTTT,CASSGASGSRGELFF
-,TRBV5-1,TRBJ2-2,TRBD2,15,TGCGCCAGCAGCTCAAGCGGGAGCCGAACCGGGGAGCTGTTTTTT,CASSSSGSRTGELFF
-,TRBV19,TRBJ2-7,TRBD1,15,TGTGCCAGTAGTACTCCTTCGGGACAGCCCTACGAGCAGTACTTC,CASSTPSGQPYEQYF
-,TRBV30,TRBJ1-1,-,11,TGTGCCTGGTCAGGTAACGCTGAAGCTTTCTTT,CAWSGNAEAFF
-,TRBV3-1/TRBV3-2,TRBJ2-7,-,15,TGTGCCAGCAGCCAAGAACACCTAGCAACCTACGAGCAGTACTTC,CASSQEHLATYEQYF
once,TRBV6-5,TRBJ2-4,TRBD1,13,TGTGCCAGCAGGGACAGGGCGGGAAACATTCAGTACTTC,CASRDRAGNIQYF
-,TRBV3-1/TRBV3-2,TRBJ2-3,TRBD1,16,TGTGCCAGCAGCCAGCGAAGCCGACAGGGGACAGATACGCAGTATTTT,CASSQRSRQGTDTQYF
-,TRBV7-2,TRBJ1-2,TRBD1,15,TGTGCCAGCAGCTTAGGGGACAGGGAGTCGGGGGGCTACACCTTC,CASSLGDRESGGYTF
-,TRBV27,TRBJ2-3,TRBD1,15,TGTGCCAGCAGTCCCCGGGACAGGGGTGCAGATACGCAGTATTTT,CASSPRDRGADTQYF